This T cell receptor beta chain appears in the sequencing data of a study of T cells of healthy individuals. In its sample, this clonotype was seen a few times. Per the germline V gene, CDR1 is MNHNY and CDR2 is SVGAGI (reference sequence). This CDR3 contains 16 residues. The V and J ends lost 5 bases and 4 bases, in that order; junction bases with no gene match: 8. In TCRdb, the 5' RACE reads were re-called with MiXCR into one record per CDR3 protein. The data hold some 85,000 distinct CDR3 sequences, with approximately 4.8% observed a single time. This TCR was sampled from a female donor in good health. V is TRBV6-6 and J is TRBJ1-5; TRBD1 agrees at 10 bases. CDR3 bases: TGTGCCAGCAGTCCGACAGGGGGCGATTGGAATCAGCCCCAGCATTTT. It translates to CASSPTGGDWNQPQHF.